These 14 T cell receptor beta chains were all obtained from the same sample, sequenced in a study of T cells in Graves' hyperthyroidism and ophthalmopathy. Amplification of TCR beta CDR3 regions used RNA as the template. The study used the HTBI primer set for a first-round RT-PCR of the TCR CDR3. In TCRdb, the multiplex PCR reads were re-called with MiXCR into one record per CDR3 protein. In the table there are roughly 700,000 distinct CDR3 sequences, 11% to 15% of which are singletons. Sequencing input: blood. The receptors derive from a woman under 30 with Graves' hyperthyroidism.

The chain couples TRBV3-2 to TRBJ1-5; TRBD1, the D gene given by the table, was not confirmed from the DNA. TRBV3-2 is given as a pseudogene. This CDR3 has 15 amino acids. The DNA of the CDR3 is TGTGCCAGCACCCCTCGGACAGTTAGCAATCAGCCCCAGCATTTT. It encodes CASTPRTVSNQPQHF.

This clonotype was counted many times. This rearrangement joins TRBV6-1 to TRBJ2-5, with 10 bases matching TRBD2. Germline CDR1 is MNHNS and CDR2 is SASEGT. The CDR3 loop spans 13 amino acids. J gave up 5 bases and V 9 bases, and 6 bases lay outside the gene matches. Here the CDR3 DNA reads TGTGCCAGTAAGCGACTAGCGGGTGAGACCCAGTACTTC. Translated, it gives CASKRLAGETQYF.

This chain uses TRBV5-6 with TRBJ2-5; either TRBD1 or TRBD2 may supply D (5 bases each). V was shortened by 4 bases and J by 5 bases, with 15 bases between the two germline ends. The CDR3 has 14 residues. Germline CDR1 is SGHDT and CDR2 is YYEEEE. The CDR3 DNA follows: TGTGCCAGCAGCGCCCACGGGGCCCCGGAGACCCAGTACTTC. This codes for CASSAHGAPETQYF.

This clonotype was seen many times. This chain connects TRBV18 to TRBJ1-6, with 9 bases matching TRBD1. This CDR3 contains 13 residues. CDR1 is KGHSH and CDR2 is LQKENI in the germline V gene. V lost 3 bases, J lost 10 bases, and 1 base stayed unmatched. The CDR3 sequence is CASSPTGGSPLHF. The CDR3 DNA sequence: TGTGCCAGCTCACCGACAGGGGGATCACCCCTCCACTTT.

A note on this clonotype: A much larger clone is a single base away; this may be a read error. The chain employs TRBV28 and TRBJ2-7; 7 bases are shared with TRBD2. Germline-derived CDR1 and CDR2 are MDHEN and SYDVKM. Losses at the gene ends were 5 bases for V and 5 bases for J; bases not matched to a gene: 12. The CDR3 is 15 residues long. CDR3 protein: CASSPGRRESHEQYF. As DNA, the CDR3 is TGTGCCAGCAGTCCCGGGAGGCGGGAGAGTCACGAGCAGTACTTC.

The table lists this clonotype with many counts. This chain uses TRBV20-1 with TRBJ1-6; weak D call: TRBD1 (5 bases). The CDR3 covers 15 residues. The germline V gene encodes CDR1 DFQATT and CDR2 SNEGSKA (reference sequence). Trimming cost V 0 bases and J 6 bases, with 12 bases left between them. CDR3: CSARDKAGFNSPLHF. The CDR3 bases are TGCAGTGCTAGAGATAAGGCAGGGTTTAATTCACCCCTCCACTTT.

Ten or more counts support this clonotype. This rearrangement joins TRBV5-1 to TRBJ2-1; 7 nucleotides align to TRBD2. CDR3 size: 15 residues. V lost 1 base and J lost 6; bases outside the gene matches: 7. CDR1 and CDR2 (germline): SGHRS, YFSETQ. CDR3 sequence (DNA): TGCGCCAGCAGCTTGCTGGCGGGAGAAGGCAATGAGCAGTTCTTC. Translation gives CASSLLAGEGNEQFF.

This clonotype was counted at least ten times. The chain recombines TRBV7-2 with TRBJ2-5; D remains unclear. This CDR3 region has 15 residues. Germline CDR1 is SGHTA and CDR2 is FQGNSA. The V gene lost 5 bases and the J gene lost 2 bases, with 15 bases spanning the gap. CDR3 protein: CASSAKTVGQETQYF. For the CDR3, the DNA is TGTGCCAGCAGCGCTAAAACAGTGGGTCAAGAGACCCAGTACTTC.

This clonotype was seen more than once but under ten times. The chain recombines TRBV6-2 or TRBV6-3 with TRBJ1-3; D is undetermined. V shed 8 bases and J shed 2 bases, with 13 bases lying between them. The CDR3 length is 14 residues. Germline V lookup: CDR1 MNHEY, CDR2 SVGEGT. The CDR3 coding sequence is TGTGCCAGCCTGCCCCGAGGGACTGGAAACACCATATATTTT. This gives the protein CASLPRGTGNTIYF.

This clonotype appeared many times. The chain carries TRBV27 and TRBJ1-1; 7 bases are shared with TRBD1. Looked up from germline, CDR1 is MNHEY and CDR2 is SMNVEV (reference sequence). J was trimmed by 5 bases and V by 8 bases; bases with no gene match: 8. The CDR3 extends over 13 amino acids. CDR3 coding DNA: TGTGCCAGCGCACGAAGACAGGGAACTGAAGCTTTCTTT. Translating it yields CASARRQGTEAFF.

This clonotype was detected ten times or more. The chain employs TRBV11-2 and TRBJ1-1; D is ambiguous. The germline V and J ends were trimmed by 0 bases and 12 bases, with 17 bases remaining between them. From germline, CDR1 is SGHAT and CDR2 FQNNGV. The CDR3 loop spans 14 amino acids. The CDR3: CASSLDIRPWLPFF. The CDR3 region has the DNA TGTGCCAGCAGCTTAGATATTAGGCCGTGGCTACCTTTCTTT. Together with reference TRBV11-2 and TRBJ1-1, the CDR3 gives the full variable domain: EAGVAQSPRYKIIEKRQSVAFWCNPISGHATLYWYQQILGQGPKLLIQFQNNGVVDDSQLPKDRFSAERLKGVDSTLKIQPAKLEDSAVYLCASSLDIRPWLPFFGQGTRLTVV.

CDR3 in DNA: TGTGCCAGCAGTTTTCGTACTAGCTATGGCTATGGCTACACCTTC. Amino acids: CASSFRTSYGYGYTF. The chain employs TRBV28 and TRBJ1-2; D is unclear. V was shortened by 3 bases and J by 4 bases, with 15 bases between the two germline ends. The CDR3 covers 15 residues. CDR1 MDHEN and CDR2 SYDVKM come from the germline V gene.

This clonotype was detected ten times or more. V and J are TRBV28 and TRBJ1-5, with D unresolved. This CDR3 contains 13 residues. With 6 bases removed from V and 5 bases from J, the gap between germline ends came to 11 bases. Germline CDR1 and CDR2: MDHEN and SYDVKM. The CDR3 DNA sequence: TGTGCCAGCAGGACTCAGTGGGATCAGCCCCAGCATTTT. Translated, it gives CASRTQWDQPQHF.

This clonotype has only a few counts. The chain employs TRBV11-2 and TRBJ2-4; D is perhaps TRBD2 (6 bases). The V end lost 6 bases, the J end lost 14 bases, and 14 bases lay between the germline ends. CDR1 and CDR2 from the germline V gene are SGHAT and FQNNGV. CDR3 length equals 11 residues. The CDR3 region is CASSASGTEYF. CDR3 nucleotide sequence: TGTGCCAGCAGTGCCTCCGGGACTGAGTACTTC.